This T cell receptor (beta chain) was identified in a study of blood T cell repertoires in COVID-19. Overall study context: Donors in the United States, Italy and Spain gave samples during acute or convalescent COVID-19. PBMCs, B-cell-depleted T cells, or T cells provided the cDNA or gDNA that made up the material.

The CDR3 contains 14 residues. Looked up from germline, CDR1 is SGHDT and CDR2 is YYEEEE. The V segment lost 3 bases and the J segment 4 bases; nucleotides outside the gene matches: 5. In the original analysis: The authors estimated nucleated cell counts from reference gene primer amplification. Assay: immunoSEQ multiplex PCR; the TCRdb copy retains only in-frame clones and omits some. That table supplies the V and J calls and clone size; D and trimming were determined from the DNA. The repertoire holds about 280,000 clones, with 90% as singletons. The TCR sequence derives from a woman younger than 30 with acute COVID-19. This rearrangement joins TRBV5-6 to TRBJ1-1; TRBD1 matches 8 bases. Sequenced material: PBMCs or T cells enriched from blood (not recorded which). CDR3 sequence reads: CASSYDRGATEAFF. CDR3 nucleotide sequence: TGTGCCAGCAGCTACGACAGGGGAGCCACTGAAGCTTTCTTT.